This entry lists 19 T cell receptor beta chains sequenced from one sample in a study of blood T cell repertoires in COVID-19. Assay used: immunoSEQ multiplex PCR; TCRdb lists only in-frame clones, some missing. The sample has some 150,000 clones; 76% are singletons. Sequenced material: peripheral blood. The source of these receptors is a man aged 55 to 70 with acute or convalescent COVID-19.

This CDR3 reads CASSEGQGAYNEQFF. The CDR3 DNA reads TGCGCCAGCAGCGAGGGACAGGGGGCCTACAATGAGCAGTTCTTC. The J gene is TRBJ2-1, the V gene TRBV5-1; 11 bases match TRBD1. The J segment lost 2 bases and the V segment lost 4 bases, leaving 2 bases of the junction unmatched. Germline V gene data show CDR1 as SGHRS and CDR2 as YFSETQ. The CDR3 has 15 amino acids. Full variable domain (remainder filled in from reference TRBV5-1 and TRBJ2-1): KAGVTQTPRYLIKTRGQQVTLSCSPISGHRSVSWYQQTPGQGLQFLFEYFSETQRNKGNFPGRFSGRQFSNSRSEMNVSTLELGDSALYLCASSEGQGAYNEQFFGPGTRLTVL.

This clone was detected only a few times. This rearrangement joins TRBV7-6 to TRBJ1-2; D not resolved. This CDR3 spans 13 amino acids. The V gene lost 1 base and the J gene lost 8 bases, with 11 bases spanning the gap. Germline V gene data show CDR1 as SGHVS and CDR2 as FNYEAQ. In DNA, the CDR3 is TGTGCCAGCAGCTTAGAGTCTCGTGGCGGCTACACCTTC. Amino acid sequence: CASSLESRGGYTF.

The V and J genes are TRBV6-1 and TRBJ2-3, with D perhaps TRBD2 (6 bases). The CDR3 is 14 amino acids. Germline V gene sequence: CDR1 MNHNS, CDR2 SASEGT. Trimming removed 1 base from V and 3 bases from J, with 8 bases in between. The CDR3, as DNA: TGTGCCAGCAGTGAAGGGGGAGGAACAGATACGCAGTATTTT. This sequence encodes CASSEGGGTDTQYF.

The CDR3 bases are TGCGCCAGCAGTCGGGACTGGAACACAGATACGCAGTATTTT. Protein product: CASSRDWNTDTQYF. The rearrangement links TRBV10-1 to TRBJ2-3; weak D call: TRBD2 (6 bases). Germline-derived CDR1 and CDR2 are WNHNN and SYGVQD (reference sequence). Trimming pared 5 bases from V and 2 bases from J, leaving 11 bases between. The CDR3 loop spans 14 amino acids.

The CDR3, as DNA: TGTGCCAGTAGTAGACAGGGGGGCAATCAGCCCCAGCATTTT. Translation gives CASSRQGGNQPQHF. The chain is built from TRBV19 and TRBJ1-5, with 9 bases that match TRBD1. V shed 4 bases, J shed 2 bases, and the junction held 0 bases outside the gene matches. Per germline, CDR1 LNHDA and CDR2 SQIVND (reference sequence). The CDR3 spans 14 residues.

CDR3 in DNA: TGTGCCAGCAGCTCCAGGGAGAACACTGAAGCTTTCTTT. Translation: CASSSRENTEAFF. This chain joins TRBV3-1 (or the pseudogene TRBV3-2) and TRBJ1-1, with a tentative D call TRBD1 (5 bases). CDR1 and CDR2 (germline): LGHDT, YNNKEL (reference sequence). V shed 5 bases and J shed 1 base, with 8 bases lying between them. This CDR3 has 13 amino acids.

The chain is built from TRBV19 and TRBJ2-1, with D perhaps TRBD2 (5 bases). Germline values: CDR1 LNHDA, CDR2 SQIVND (reference sequence). CDR3 length: 15 residues. The V end lost 5 bases, the J end lost 0 bases, and 11 bases lay between the germline ends. CDR3: CASSPLASSYNEQFF. In nucleotides, the CDR3 is TGTGCCAGTAGTCCCCTAGCTAGCTCCTACAATGAGCAGTTCTTC.

The rearrangement joins TRBV12-5 to TRBJ2-5; maybe TRBD1 (6 bases). CDR1 is LGHNT, CDR2 FRNRAP, per germline. V lost 0 bases and J 4 bases, leaving 6 bases between the germline ends. The CDR3 consists of 13 residues. CDR3 sequence: CASGLVGGETQYF. The CDR3 region has the DNA TGTGCTAGTGGTTTGGTAGGGGGAGAGACCCAGTACTTC.

This clone was observed at least ten times. The chain has TRBV21-1 and TRBJ2-1; the table's D call TRBD2 went unverified against the DNA. TRBV21-1 is a documented pseudogene. The CDR3 covers 16 residues. The CDR3 here is CASSKAASGYYNEQFF. The CDR3 bases are TGTGCCAGCAGCAAAGCGGCTAGCGGGTACTACAATGAGCAGTTCTTC.

CDR3 nucleotides: TGTGCCACCAGCGGGAGACTAGCGGGAGGGTCCTACGAGCAGTACTTC. This codes for CATSGRLAGGSYEQYF. The rearrangement joins TRBV15 to TRBJ2-7, with 14 bases fitting TRBD2. The ends lost 5 bases at V and 1 base at J; junction bases unmatched: 4. This CDR3 comprises 16 residues. In germline, CDR1 is LNHNV, CDR2 YYDKDF (reference sequence).

DNA of the CDR3: TGTGCCAGCTCACCACCGGGCGACAGGGGTGCTGAAGCTTTCTTT. Its translation is CASSPPGDRGAEAFF. The J gene is TRBJ1-1, the V gene TRBV18, with 8 nucleotides matching TRBD1. Per germline, CDR1 KGHSH and CDR2 LQKENI. The V gene end was trimmed by 0 bases and the J gene end by 6 bases; junction bases not matched to a gene: 6. This CDR3 comprises 15 residues.

The rearrangement joins TRBV5-5 to TRBJ2-7; 7 bases line up with TRBD2. Germline CDR1 reads SGHKS; CDR2 reads YYEKEE (reference sequence). The CDR3 covers 14 residues. J gave up 4 bases and V 2 bases, and 6 bases lay outside the gene matches. This CDR3 is CASSFGLAEYEQYF. The CDR3 DNA reads TGTGCCAGCAGCTTTGGTCTAGCGGAGTACGAGCAGTACTTC.

The gene calls are TRBV7-7 and TRBJ2-1; possible D gene TRBD1, 6 bases. The V gene lost 2 bases and the J gene lost 6 bases, with 14 bases spanning the gap. Per germline, CDR1 SSHAT and CDR2 FNYEAQ (reference sequence). The CDR3 length is 15 residues. The DNA of the CDR3 is TGTGCCAGCAGCTTATCCCCCAGGGGTGGCAATGAGCAGTTCTTC. Amino acids: CASSLSPRGGNEQFF.

Comment on this clone: The same CDR3 arises from other DNA sequences in this sample as well. V is TRBV14 and J is TRBJ1-2; perhaps TRBD1 as D (6 bases). CDR3 length: 12 residues. V lost 2 bases and J 5 bases, leaving 6 bases between the germline ends. Germline CDR1 SGHDN, CDR2 FVKESK. This CDR3 is CASSQQGYGYTF. CDR3 DNA: TGTGCCAGCAGCCAACAGGGGTATGGCTACACCTTC.

The chain uses TRBV6-2 or TRBV6-3 and TRBJ1-6, with a possible D match to TRBD1 (5 bases). V dropped 6 bases and J dropped 14 bases, with 17 bases sitting between them. Germline V gene lookup returns CDR1 MNHEY and CDR2 SVGEGT. The CDR3 contains 13 residues. The chain's CDR3 is CASSQTGGVTLHF. The CDR3 bases are TGTGCCAGCAGCCAAACAGGTGGGGTAACCCTCCACTTT.

The V gene is TRBV6-1, the J gene TRBJ2-3; TRBD1 aligns across 7 bases. CDR1 and CDR2 (germline): MNHNS, SASEGT. With 3 bases clipped from V and 0 bases from J, the junction kept 3 bases outside the gene matches. The CDR3 has 15 residues. CDR3 in amino acids: CASSDGTVSTDTQYF. In DNA form, the CDR3 reads TGTGCCAGCAGTGACGGGACAGTTAGCACAGATACGCAGTATTTT.

This sequence joins TRBV4-1 and TRBJ2-1; 12 bases line up with TRBD2. Per germline, CDR1 MGHRA and CDR2 YSYEKL. After removal of 3 bases from V and 5 bases from J, the junction contained 8 bases not matched to a gene. The CDR3 runs 17 residues. The CDR3 reads CASSHPGLAGRNNEQFF. The DNA for the CDR3 is TGCGCCAGCAGCCACCCGGGACTAGCGGGCCGAAACAATGAGCAGTTCTTC.

The chain couples TRBV2 to TRBJ1-1; D call uncertain. The germline V gene encodes CDR1 SNHLY and CDR2 FYNNEI. Trimming left V 7 bases short and J 4 bases short, with 10 bases between. This CDR3 has 12 amino acids. The CDR3 bases are TGTGCCAGCAACCTTAGGAGCACTGAAGCTTTCTTT. Encoded protein: CASNLRSTEAFF. Together with reference TRBV2 and TRBJ1-1, the CDR3 gives the full variable domain: EPEVTQTPSHQVTQMGQEVILRCVPISNHLYFYWYRQILGQKVEFLVSFYNNEISEKSEIFDDQFSVERPDGSNFTLKIRSTKLEDSAMYFCASNLRSTEAFFGQGTRLTVV.

This clone was observed a few times. This sequence joins TRBV18 and TRBJ2-7, with 7 bases aligning to TRBD2. The germline V gene has CDR1 KGHSH and CDR2 LQKENI. CDR3 length: 15 residues. The trim removed 5 bases at V and 2 bases at J, leaving 9 bases unmatched. Written as DNA, the CDR3 is TGTGCCAGCTCAGGGGCGGGAGTTCGGACCTACGAGCAGTACTTC. Protein product: CASSGAGVRTYEQYF.